This TCR beta chain was profiled in a study of cytomegalovirus exposure and HLA in healthy donors. Study-wide points: A later analysis, which compared TCR beta chains of equal frequency, found the HLA-associated ones more clonally expanded. V- and J-gene trimming of TCR beta was linked (in a later analysis) to a missense DCLRE1C variant.

As for this clone: Its antigen is undetermined.

The length of the CDR3 is 13 residues. Trimming stripped 7 bases from V and 0 bases from J, with 9 bases between. Per germline, CDR1 LNHDA and CDR2 SQIVND (reference sequence). PCR involved 60 Vbeta and 13 Jbeta primers. Sequenced by immunoSEQ multiplex PCR; TCRdb stores in-frame clones only, minus some. Seen in this sample are about 130,000 clones; the ten most common clones hold more than 1%. Sequenced: PBMCs. This clonotype was obtained from a man younger than 35 in good health and CMV-seronegative. This chain links TRBV19 with TRBJ1-1, with D hard to call. The DNA of the CDR3 is TGTGCCAGTACGATGACACTGAACACTGAAGCTTTCTTT. It is translated as CASTMTLNTEAFF.